This T cell receptor (beta chain) was identified in a study of Ad26.COV2.S vaccination and SARS-CoV-2 variants. Whole-study context: Ad26.COV2.S given intramuscularly, once or twice 56 days apart.

As for treatment: around 19 received Ad26.COV2.S at low or high dose, single or two shots; 5 received placebo; per-sample allocation not given. Sampling occurred on day 63 after the first vaccine or placebo injection. This CDR3 is 14 amino acids long. Germline V CDR1 and CDR2: SGHTA, FQGNSA. V dropped 5 bases and J dropped 6; count of bases not matched to a gene: 10. Sequencing was performed with immunoSEQ multiplex PCR; in TCRdb, only in-frame clones are kept and a portion is missing. Among 500,000 or so clones, approximately 92% were seen once, and the ten largest hold about 2.5%. This specimen consisted of peripheral blood, obtained in a trial of Ad26.COV2.S vaccine versus placebo. The source is a person between 18 and 65 years old who received the Ad26.COV2.S COVID-19 vaccine or a placebo. The rearrangement uses TRBV7-2 and TRBJ2-7, with 7 bases identical to TRBD1. The CDR3 bases are TGTGCCAGCAGCGAGAATACAGGGGAAGTCGAGCAGTACGTC. This translates into CASSENTGEVEQYV.